This entry lists 18 T cell receptor beta chains sequenced from one sample in a study of T cells after posttransplantation cyclophosphamide. Methotrexate plus calcineurin inhibitor accompanied controls' myeloablative marrow transplants; sampling was 1 year later. Generated by immunoSEQ multiplex PCR, the TCRdb table keeps only in-frame clones and is missing some. The sample gives 15,000 to 20,000 clones, approximately 78% of which show up once; approximately 3% is in the top ten. The sample here was PBMCs, taken 410 to 450 days after allogeneic stem cell transplant with calcineurin inhibitor and methotrexate. These TCRs come from a male patient between 25 and 39 years old who received an allogeneic stem cell transplant from an unrelated donor, was CMV-positive, and had acute and chronic GVHD. Part of the T cells may come from the graft donor.

J is TRBJ2-2 and V is TRBV18; tentative D call: TRBD1 (5 bases). Germline assignment: CDR1 KGHSH and CDR2 LQKENI. Trimming removed 3 bases at V and 1 base at J, with 9 bases between. The CDR3 covers 15 residues. The DNA of the CDR3 is TGTGCCAGCTCACCGGACATTTGGAACACCGGGGAGCTGTTTTTT. Its translation: CASSPDIWNTGELFF.

V is TRBV5-1 and J is TRBJ2-1; 11 bases agree with TRBD2. CDR3 length: 14 residues. V shed 2 bases, J shed 16 bases, and the junction held 11 bases outside the gene matches. Germline V gene sequence: CDR1 SGHRS, CDR2 YFSETQ. This CDR3 reads CASSLQPTSGANFF. The CDR3 bases are TGCGCCAGCAGCTTACAACCGACTAGCGGGGCTAACTTCTTC.

This sequence joins TRBV18 and TRBJ2-2, with 7 bases that match TRBD1. The germline V gene has CDR1 KGHSH and CDR2 LQKENI. The CDR3 runs 16 residues. J was trimmed by 2 bases and V by 3 bases; bases with no gene match: 6. CDR3 sequence: CASSPQGVSNTGELFF. The CDR3 DNA sequence: TGTGCCAGCTCACCTCAGGGGGTCTCCAACACCGGGGAGCTGTTTTTT. Full variable domain (outside the CDR3, taken from reference TRBV18 and TRBJ2-2): NAGVMQNPRHLVRRRGQEARLRCSPMKGHSHVYWYRQLPEEGLKFMVYLQKENIIDESGMPKERFSAEFPKEGPSILRIQQVVRGDSAAYFCASSPQGVSNTGELFFGEGSRLTVL.

The CDR3 DNA reads TGTGCCAGCAGCGGCGTCAGGTCTGAAGCTTTCTTT. Amino acids: CASSGVRSEAFF. The V call is TRBV6-5, the J call TRBJ1-1, with unresolved D. With 6 bases removed from V and 6 bases from J, the gap between germline ends came to 11 bases. This CDR3 is 12 amino acids long. The germline gives CDR1 MNHEY, CDR2 SVGAGI.

This chain links TRBV2 with TRBJ1-6, with 8 bases fitting TRBD1. Germline values: CDR1 SNHLY, CDR2 FYNNEI. V was clipped by 11 bases and J by 10 bases; unmatched bases: 10. The CDR3 is 13 amino acids. The CDR3 coding sequence is TGTGCCGCCAGGGGGCTTGAAAGATCACCCCTCCACTTT. Its protein product is CAARGLERSPLHF.

The rearrangement joins TRBV18 to TRBJ1-2; possibly TRBD1 for D (6 bases). The CDR3 runs to 13 residues. The V end lost 3 bases, the J end lost 4 bases, and 9 bases lay between the germline ends. The germline V gene encodes CDR1 KGHSH and CDR2 LQKENI. CDR3 coding DNA: TGTGCCAGCTCACCGGACAGTCTCTATGGCTACACCTTC. Translation: CASSPDSLYGYTF.

The chain combines TRBV19 with TRBJ2-7, with D uncertain. This CDR3 is built from 15 residues. V lost 3 bases and J 1 base, leaving 13 bases between the germline ends. CDR1 and CDR2 from the germline V gene are LNHDA and SQIVND (reference sequence). The CDR3 DNA follows: TGTGCCAGTAGTATTTTTCCAGGTCATTCCTACGAGCAGTACTTC. As protein: CASSIFPGHSYEQYF.

This clone was observed a handful of times. This rearrangement joins TRBV11-3 to TRBJ2-1, with D possibly being TRBD1 (5 bases). From germline, CDR1 is SGHNT and CDR2 YENEEA. The CDR3 has 12 residues. V lost 5 bases, J lost 10 bases, and 12 bases lay in between. The CDR3 region has the DNA TGTGCCAGCAGCGGCAGGGCGTCGGAGCAGTTCTTC. This codes for CASSGRASEQFF.

CDR3 DNA sequence: TGCGCCAGCAGCCAAACACCGCGGGCCAACCTCTACTCTGGGGCCAACGTCCTGACTTTC. This encodes CASSQTPRANLYSGANVLTF. The chain combines TRBV4-1 with TRBJ2-6; D possibly corresponds to TRBD2 (5 bases). From germline, CDR1 is MGHRA and CDR2 YSYEKL. The CDR3 loop spans 20 amino acids. Trimming took 2 bases from V and 0 from J, leaving 20 bases between them.

CDR3: CASSGGRAFF. As DNA, the CDR3 is TGTGCCAGCAGCGGGGGACGAGCTTTCTTT. The chain combines TRBV6-5 with TRBJ1-1; the D gene is possibly TRBD1 (5 bases). The CDR3 has 10 residues. Germline CDR1 reads MNHEY; CDR2 reads SVGAGI. V gave up 6 bases and J gave up 10 bases, with 9 bases separating them.

The chain has TRBV28 and TRBJ1-5, with D possibly being TRBD1 (6 bases). With 1 base removed from V and 6 bases from J, the gap between germline ends came to 10 bases. In germline, CDR1 is MDHEN, CDR2 SYDVKM. This CDR3 is 14 amino acids long. CDR3 sequence (DNA): TGTGCCAGCAGTTTATACGACAGGTTTCAGCCCCAGCATTTT. It yields the protein CASSLYDRFQPQHF.

V gene TRBV2 combines with J gene TRBJ2-7; D perhaps matches TRBD1 (6 bases). The V end was cut by 9 bases, the J end by 1 base, with 13 bases between. Germline V gene data show CDR1 as SNHLY and CDR2 as FYNNEI. The CDR3 is 13 amino acids. Written as DNA, the CDR3 is TGTGCCAGACAGGGAGAGGCGTCCTACGAGCAGTACTTC. Amino acid sequence: CARQGEASYEQYF.

The chain recombines TRBV19 with TRBJ1-2, with 9 bases aligning to TRBD1. Trimming removed 10 bases from V and 6 bases from J; junction bases left unmatched: 6. Germline V gives CDR1 LNHDA, CDR2 SQIVND (reference sequence). CDR3 length: 12 residues. For the CDR3, the DNA is TGTGCCACCACGGGACAGGGAGATGGCTACACCTTC. Translating it yields CATTGQGDGYTF.

The J gene is TRBJ1-2, the V gene TRBV7-2, with 9 positions matching TRBD1. Trimming at V came to 0 bases and at J to 3 bases, leaving 2 bases not matched to a gene. Germline V CDR1 and CDR2: SGHTA, FQGNSA. This CDR3 has 15 amino acids. The CDR3 DNA sequence: TGTGCCAGCAGCTTAGCTACAGGGGGCGACTATGGCTACACCTTC. This codes for CASSLATGGDYGYTF.

This clone was seen a handful of times. The chain has TRBV7-9 and TRBJ1-1; D gene uncertain. The CDR3 runs to 15 residues. V was pared by 6 bases and J by 1 base, with 15 bases between. Germline lookup yields CDR1 SEHNR and CDR2 FQNEAQ (reference sequence). The CDR3: CASSQGPGRNTEAFF. CDR3 bases: TGTGCCAGCAGTCAAGGCCCGGGTAGGAACACTGAAGCTTTCTTT. Based on the CDR3 plus reference TRBV7-9 and TRBJ1-1, the full variable domain is DTGVSQNPRHKITKRGQNVTFRCDPISEHNRLYWYRQTLGQGPEFLTYFQNEAQLEKSRLLSDRFSAERPKGSFSTLEIQRTEQGDSAMYLCASSQGPGRNTEAFFGQGTRLTVV.

CDR3 sequence reads: CAGAPSWDQPQHF. The CDR3 nucleotides are TGTGCCGGGGCCCCGTCTTGGGATCAGCCCCAGCATTTT. J is TRBJ1-5 and V is TRBV7-2; TRBD1 is a possible D gene (5 bases). Germline lookup yields CDR1 SGHTA and CDR2 FQGNSA. This CDR3 has 13 amino acids. The V and J ends lost 11 bases and 5 bases respectively, with 16 bases between them.

This clone has just one count. This sequence joins TRBV5-5 and TRBJ2-5; no firm D call. The V gene's germline CDR1 is SGHKS and CDR2 YYEKEE (reference sequence). V was pared by 1 base and J by 5 bases, with 9 bases between. The CDR3 sequence is 13 residues long. CDR3 sequence (DNA): TGTGCCAGCAGCTTGTCCCCGGTGGAGACCCAGTACTTC. Residues: CASSLSPVETQYF.

The V call is TRBV9, the J call TRBJ2-2; 12 bases are shared with TRBD2. In germline, CDR1 is SGDLS, CDR2 YYNGEE. The junction had 3 bases not matched to a gene; V was cut back by 0 bases and J by 6 bases. The CDR3 extends over 16 amino acids. CDR3 sequence reads: CASSVVLAGGAGELFF. CDR3 sequence (DNA): TGTGCCAGCAGCGTAGTTCTAGCGGGAGGGGCCGGGGAGCTGTTTTTT.